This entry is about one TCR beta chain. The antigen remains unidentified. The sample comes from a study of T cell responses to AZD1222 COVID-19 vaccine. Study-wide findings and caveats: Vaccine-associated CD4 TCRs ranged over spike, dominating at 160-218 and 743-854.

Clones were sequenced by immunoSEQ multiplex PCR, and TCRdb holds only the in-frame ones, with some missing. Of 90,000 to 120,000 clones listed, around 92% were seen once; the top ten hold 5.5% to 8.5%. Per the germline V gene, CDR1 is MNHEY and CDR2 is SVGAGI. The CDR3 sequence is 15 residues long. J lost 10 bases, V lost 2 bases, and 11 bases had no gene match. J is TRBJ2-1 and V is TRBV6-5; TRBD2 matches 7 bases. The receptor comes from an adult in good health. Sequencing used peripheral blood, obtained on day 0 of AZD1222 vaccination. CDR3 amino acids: CASSYGVGGLGEQFF. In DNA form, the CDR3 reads TGTGCCAGCAGTTACGGAGTGGGAGGGCTGGGGGAGCAGTTCTTC.